The clone carrying this T cell receptor beta chain has more than one count but fewer than ten. The authors prepared the TCRbeta library with unique molecular identifiers. TCRdb re-derived calls from the PCR reads in MiXCR, one entry per CDR3 protein. The table shows approximately 400,000 distinct CDR3 sequences, with approximately 11% occurring only once. The data belong to a study of T-cell reconstitution after alpha-beta-depleted transplantation in children. This CDR3 is built from 16 residues. Losses at the gene ends were 7 bases for V and 6 bases for J; bases not matched to a gene: 8. The V gene is TRBV12-3 or TRBV12-4, the J gene TRBJ2-2, with 13 bases matching TRBD2. This clonotype was obtained from a human donor who donated a stem cell graft to a child with acute myeloid leukemia. Source: PBMCs from the stem cell graft donor, taken from the stem cell graft. For the CDR3, the DNA is TGTGCCAGCAACCTCGGACTAGCGGGAGTTGCCGGGGAGCTGTTTTTT. It specifies CASNLGLAGVAGELFF.